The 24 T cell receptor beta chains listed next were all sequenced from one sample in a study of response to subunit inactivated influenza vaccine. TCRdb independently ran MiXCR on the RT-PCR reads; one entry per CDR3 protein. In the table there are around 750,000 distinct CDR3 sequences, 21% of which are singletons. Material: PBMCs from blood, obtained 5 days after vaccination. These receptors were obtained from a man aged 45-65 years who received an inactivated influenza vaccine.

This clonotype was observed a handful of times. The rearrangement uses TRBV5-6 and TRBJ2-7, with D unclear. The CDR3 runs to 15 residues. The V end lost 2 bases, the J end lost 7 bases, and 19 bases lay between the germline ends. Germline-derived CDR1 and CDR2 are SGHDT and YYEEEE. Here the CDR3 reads CASSLGTRVAGEQYF. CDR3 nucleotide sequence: TGTGCCAGCAGCTTAGGTACTCGGGTTGCAGGTGAGCAGTACTTC.

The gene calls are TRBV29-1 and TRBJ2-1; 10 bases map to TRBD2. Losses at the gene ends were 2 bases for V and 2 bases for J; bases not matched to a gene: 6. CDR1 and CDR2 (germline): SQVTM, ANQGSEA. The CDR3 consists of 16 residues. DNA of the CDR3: TGCAGCGTTGAATTGGGTCTAGCGGGAGCCTACAATGAGCAGTTCTTC. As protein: CSVELGLAGAYNEQFF.

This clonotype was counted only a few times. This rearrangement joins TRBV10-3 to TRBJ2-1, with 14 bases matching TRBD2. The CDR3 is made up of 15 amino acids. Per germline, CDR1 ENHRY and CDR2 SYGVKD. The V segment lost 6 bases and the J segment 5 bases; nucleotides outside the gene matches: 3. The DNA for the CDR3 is TGTGCCATCAGCCCGACTAGCGGGGGGGACAATGAGCAGTTCTTC. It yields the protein CAISPTSGGDNEQFF.

Here the CDR3 reads CASSFGRVQDTQYF. DNA of the CDR3: TGCGCCAGCAGCTTTGGGCGGGTCCAAGATACGCAGTATTTT. The gene calls are TRBV5-1 and TRBJ2-3; tentatively, D is TRBD2 (5 bases). The germline V and J ends were trimmed by 2 bases and 5 bases, with 12 bases remaining between them. Germline CDR1 is SGHRS and CDR2 is YFSETQ. There are 14 residues in the CDR3.

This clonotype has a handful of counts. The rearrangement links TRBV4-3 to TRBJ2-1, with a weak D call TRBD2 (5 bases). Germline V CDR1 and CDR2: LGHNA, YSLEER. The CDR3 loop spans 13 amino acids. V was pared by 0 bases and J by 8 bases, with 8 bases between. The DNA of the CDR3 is TGCGCCAGCAGCCAAGATCGGGGTGATGAGCAGTTCTTC. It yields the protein CASSQDRGDEQFF.

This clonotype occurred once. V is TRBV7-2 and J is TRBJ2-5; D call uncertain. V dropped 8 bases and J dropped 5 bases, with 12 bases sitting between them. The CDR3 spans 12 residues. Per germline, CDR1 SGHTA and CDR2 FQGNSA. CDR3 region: CASYGPGETQYF. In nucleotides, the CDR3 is TGTGCCAGCTATGGCCCCGGGGAGACCCAGTACTTC.

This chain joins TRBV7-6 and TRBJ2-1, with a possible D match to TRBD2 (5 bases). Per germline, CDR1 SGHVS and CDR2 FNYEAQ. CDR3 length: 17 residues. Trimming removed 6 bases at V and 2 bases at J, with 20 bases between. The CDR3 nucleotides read TGTGCCAGCAGACCATATATAGGAGGAGTAGCCTACAATGAGCAGTTCTTC. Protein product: CASRPYIGGVAYNEQFF.

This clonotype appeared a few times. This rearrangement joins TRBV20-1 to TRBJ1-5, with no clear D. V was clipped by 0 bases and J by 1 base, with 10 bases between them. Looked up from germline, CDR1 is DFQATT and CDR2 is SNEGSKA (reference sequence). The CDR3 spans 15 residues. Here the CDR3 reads CSARDASRSNQPQHF. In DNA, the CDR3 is TGCAGTGCTAGAGACGCAAGTAGGAGCAATCAGCCCCAGCATTTT.

CDR3 sequence: CASSSPSWQGRPYEQYF. The CDR3 coding sequence is TGTGCCAGCAGCTCCCCAAGTTGGCAGGGAAGGCCCTACGAGCAGTACTTC. V gene TRBV11-2 combines with J gene TRBJ2-7, with a weak D call TRBD1 (5 bases). The CDR3 is made up of 17 amino acids. Germline lookup yields CDR1 SGHAT and CDR2 FQNNGV. The ends were cut back, 4 bases at V and 2 bases at J, with 21 bases in the middle.

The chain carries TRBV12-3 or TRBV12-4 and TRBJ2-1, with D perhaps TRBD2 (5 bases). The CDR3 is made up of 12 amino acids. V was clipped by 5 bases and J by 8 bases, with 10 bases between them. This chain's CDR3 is CASSPSGDEQFF. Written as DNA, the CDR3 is TGTGCCAGCAGTCCGTCCGGGGATGAGCAGTTCTTC.

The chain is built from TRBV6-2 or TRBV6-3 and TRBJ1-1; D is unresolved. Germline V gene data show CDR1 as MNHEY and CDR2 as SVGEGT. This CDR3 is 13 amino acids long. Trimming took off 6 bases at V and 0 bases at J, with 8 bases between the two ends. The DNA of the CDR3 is TGTGCCAGCAGGACCGATATGAACACTGAAGCTTTCTTT. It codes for CASRTDMNTEAFF.

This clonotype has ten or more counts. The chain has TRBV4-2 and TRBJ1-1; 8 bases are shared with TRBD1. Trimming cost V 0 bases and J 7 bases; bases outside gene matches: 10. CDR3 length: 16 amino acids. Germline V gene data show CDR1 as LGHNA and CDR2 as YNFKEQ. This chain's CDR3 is CASSQEKGQVLHEAFF. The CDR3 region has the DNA TGTGCCAGCAGCCAAGAAAAGGGACAGGTGCTTCATGAAGCTTTCTTT.

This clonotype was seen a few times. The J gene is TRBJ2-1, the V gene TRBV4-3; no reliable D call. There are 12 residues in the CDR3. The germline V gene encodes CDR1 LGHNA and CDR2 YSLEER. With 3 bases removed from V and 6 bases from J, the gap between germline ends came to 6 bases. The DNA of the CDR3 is TGCGCCAGCAGCCAGAACCGCAATGAGCAGTTCTTC. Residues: CASSQNRNEQFF.

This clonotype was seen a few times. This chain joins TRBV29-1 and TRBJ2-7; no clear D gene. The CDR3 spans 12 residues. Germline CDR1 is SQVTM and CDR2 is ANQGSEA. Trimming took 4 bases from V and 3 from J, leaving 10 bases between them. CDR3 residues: CSVVRQFYEQYF. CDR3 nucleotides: TGCAGCGTTGTTAGGCAGTTCTACGAGCAGTACTTC.

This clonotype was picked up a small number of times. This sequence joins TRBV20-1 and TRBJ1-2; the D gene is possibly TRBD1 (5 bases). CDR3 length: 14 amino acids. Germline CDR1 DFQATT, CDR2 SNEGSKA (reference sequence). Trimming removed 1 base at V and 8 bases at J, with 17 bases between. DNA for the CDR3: TGCAGTGCTAGAGTGGCGGTTGGCAGGGACGGCTACACCTTC. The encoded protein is CSARVAVGRDGYTF.

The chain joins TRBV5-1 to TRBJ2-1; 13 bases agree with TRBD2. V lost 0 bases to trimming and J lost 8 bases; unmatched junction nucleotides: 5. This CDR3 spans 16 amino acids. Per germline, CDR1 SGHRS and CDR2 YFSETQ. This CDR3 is CASSLAGTSGVHEQFF. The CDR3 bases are TGCGCCAGCAGCTTGGCCGGGACTAGCGGGGTCCATGAGCAGTTCTTC.

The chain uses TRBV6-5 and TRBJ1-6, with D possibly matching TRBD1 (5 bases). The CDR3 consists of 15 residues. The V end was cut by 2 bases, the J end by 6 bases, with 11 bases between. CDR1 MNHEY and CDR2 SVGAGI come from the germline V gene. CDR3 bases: TGTGCCAGCAGTTACGAATGGGGCAGTAATTCACCCCTCCACTTT. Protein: CASSYEWGSNSPLHF.

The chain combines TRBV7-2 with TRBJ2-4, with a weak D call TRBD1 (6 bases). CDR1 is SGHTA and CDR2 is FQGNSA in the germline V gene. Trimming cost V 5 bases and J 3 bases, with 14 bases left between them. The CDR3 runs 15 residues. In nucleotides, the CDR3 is TGTGCCAGCAGCCGAGGACAGACCCGCAAAAACATTCAGTACTTC. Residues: CASSRGQTRKNIQYF.

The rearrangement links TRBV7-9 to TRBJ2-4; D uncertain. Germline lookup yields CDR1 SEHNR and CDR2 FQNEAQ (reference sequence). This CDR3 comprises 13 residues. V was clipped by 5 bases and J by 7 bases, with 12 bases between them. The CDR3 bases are TGTGCCAGCAGCCCCCCAGGCAGGAACATTCAGTACTTC. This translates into CASSPPGRNIQYF. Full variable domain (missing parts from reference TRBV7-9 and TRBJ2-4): DTGVSQNPRHKITKRGQNVTFRCDPISEHNRLYWYRQTLGQGPEFLTYFQNEAQLEKSRLLSDRFSAERPKGSFSTLEIQRTEQGDSAMYLCASSPPGRNIQYFGAGTRLSVL.

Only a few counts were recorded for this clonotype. In DNA, the CDR3 is TGTGCCAGCAGTTTGGAGGGGAGTGACGAGCAGTACTTC. As protein: CASSLEGSDEQYF. The chain combines TRBV12-3 or TRBV12-4 with TRBJ2-7; D is perhaps TRBD2 (6 bases). The V and J ends lost 3 bases and 5 bases respectively, with 11 bases between them. CDR3 size: 13 residues.

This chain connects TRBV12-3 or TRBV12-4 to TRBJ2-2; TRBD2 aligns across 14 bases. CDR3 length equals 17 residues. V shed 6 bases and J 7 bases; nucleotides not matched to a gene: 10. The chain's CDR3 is CASSRGLAGGWGGELFF. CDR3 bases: TGTGCCAGCAGCCGCGGACTAGCGGGAGGATGGGGCGGGGAGCTGTTTTTT.

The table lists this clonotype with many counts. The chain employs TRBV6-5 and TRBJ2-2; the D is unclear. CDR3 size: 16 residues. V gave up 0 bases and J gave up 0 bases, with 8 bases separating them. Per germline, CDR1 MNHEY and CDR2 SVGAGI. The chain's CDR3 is CASSYSNRANTGELFF. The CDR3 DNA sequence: TGTGCCAGCAGTTACTCGAACCGTGCGAACACCGGGGAGCTGTTTTTT.

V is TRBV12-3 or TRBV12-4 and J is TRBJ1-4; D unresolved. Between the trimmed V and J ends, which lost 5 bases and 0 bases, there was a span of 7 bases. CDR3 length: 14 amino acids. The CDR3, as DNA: TGTGCCAGCAGTCGAAAACCAACTAATGAAAAACTGTTTTTT. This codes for CASSRKPTNEKLFF.

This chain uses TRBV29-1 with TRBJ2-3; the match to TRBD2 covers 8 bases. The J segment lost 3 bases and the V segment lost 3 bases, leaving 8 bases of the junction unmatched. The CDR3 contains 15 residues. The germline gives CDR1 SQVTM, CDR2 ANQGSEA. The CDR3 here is CSVDPRQRGTDTQYF. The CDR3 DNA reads TGCAGCGTTGATCCGCGCCAGCGGGGGACAGATACGCAGTATTTT.